This TCR beta chain was sequenced in a study of blood T cells in healthy people across ages. Primed by a sample-barcoded 5' primer and a J-beta primer mix, a second PCR proceeded for roughly 7 to 11 cycles. TCRdb ran MiXCR on the 5' RACE reads and lists one entry per CDR3 protein. The sample includes approximately 800,000 distinct CDR3 sequences, less than 60% seen only once; the top ten take around 18%. Sequenced material: blood. The TCR comes from a man older than 75 in good health.

CDR3: CSVETRGRETQYF. CDR3 nucleotide sequence: TGCAGCGTTGAGACTAGGGGGCGAGAGACCCAGTACTTC. The chain joins TRBV29-1 to TRBJ2-7; tentatively, D is TRBD1 (7 bases). The DNA matches TRBJ2-5 better at its end, which makes the J call doubtful. Germline V gene lookup returns CDR1 SQVTM and CDR2 ANQGSEA. CDR3 length equals 13 residues.